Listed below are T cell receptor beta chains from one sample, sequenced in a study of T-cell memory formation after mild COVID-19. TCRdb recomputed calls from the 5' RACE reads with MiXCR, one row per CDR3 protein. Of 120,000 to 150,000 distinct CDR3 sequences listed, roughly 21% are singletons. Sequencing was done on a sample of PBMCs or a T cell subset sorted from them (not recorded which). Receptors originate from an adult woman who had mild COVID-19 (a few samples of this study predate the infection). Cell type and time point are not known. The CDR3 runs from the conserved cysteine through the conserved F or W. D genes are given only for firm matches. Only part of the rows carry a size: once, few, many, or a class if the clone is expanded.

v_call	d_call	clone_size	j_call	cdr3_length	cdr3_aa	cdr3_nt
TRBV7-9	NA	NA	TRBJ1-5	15	CASSEQGVGNQPQHF	TGTGCCAGCAGCGAGCAGGGCGTCGGCAATCAGCCCCAGCATTTT
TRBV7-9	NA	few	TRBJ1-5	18	CASSSGGGFRLSNQPQHF	TGTGCCAGCAGCTCTGGGGGAGGGTTTCGCCTTAGCAATCAGCCCCAGCATTTT
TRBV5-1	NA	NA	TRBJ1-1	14	CASTSGRVNTEAFF	TGCGCCAGCACTTCTGGAAGGGTGAACACTGAAGCTTTCTTT
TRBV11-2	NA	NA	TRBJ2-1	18	CASSSQASGWPRMMGQFF	TGCGCCAGCAGCTCCCAGGCGAGCGGGTGGCCCAGGATGATGGGGCAGTTCTTC
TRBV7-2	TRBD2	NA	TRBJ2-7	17	CASSRGTSGSTAYEQYF	TGTGCCAGCAGCCGCGGGACTAGCGGGAGTACTGCTTACGAGCAGTACTTC
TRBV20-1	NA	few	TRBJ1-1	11	CSAGMNTEAFF	TGCAGTGCCGGGATGAACACTGAAGCTTTCTTT
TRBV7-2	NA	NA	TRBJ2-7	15	CASSLGAGRSYEQYF	TGTGCCAGCAGCTTAGGGGCGGGCCGTTCCTACGAGCAGTACTTC
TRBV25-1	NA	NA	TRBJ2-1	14	CASSFAGGSNEQFF	TGTGCCAGCAGTTTCGCCGGGGGCTCAAATGAGCAGTTCTTC
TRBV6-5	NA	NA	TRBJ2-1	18	CASSHRTGSLSSYNEQFF	TGTGCCAGCAGTCACAGGACCGGTTCCTTAAGCTCCTACAATGAGCAGTTCTTC
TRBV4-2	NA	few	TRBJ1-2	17	CASSQDLGGGRTYGYTF	TGTGCCAGCAGCCAAGATCTAGGTGGGGGGCGAACCTATGGCTACACCTTC
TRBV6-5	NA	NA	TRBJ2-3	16	CASSYSSGTFTDTQYF	TGTGCCAGCAGTTACTCTAGCGGAACGTTCACAGATACGCAGTATTTT
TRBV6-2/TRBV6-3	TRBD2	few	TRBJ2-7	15	CASSYSVTSGEEQYF	TGTGCCAGCAGTTACTCGGTGACTAGCGGCGAGGAGCAGTACTTC
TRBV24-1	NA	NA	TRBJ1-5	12	CATSDLSQPQHF	TGTGCCACCAGTGACCTGAGTCAGCCCCAGCATTTT
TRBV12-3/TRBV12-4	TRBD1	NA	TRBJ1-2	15	CASSSTYRGNYGYTF	TGTGCCAGCAGTTCGACCTACAGGGGTAACTATGGCTACACCTTC
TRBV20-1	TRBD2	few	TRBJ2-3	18	CSAKFTWTSGGAQDTQYF	TGCAGTGCTAAATTTACCTGGACTAGCGGGGGGGCCCAAGATACGCAGTATTTT
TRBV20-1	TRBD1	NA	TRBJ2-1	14	CSARDPGQNNEQFF	TGCAGTGCTAGAGACCCGGGACAGAACAATGAGCAGTTCTTC
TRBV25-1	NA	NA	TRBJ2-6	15	CASSASGLSANVLTF	TGTGCCAGCAGTGCTTCAGGGCTTAGCGCCAACGTCCTGACTTTC
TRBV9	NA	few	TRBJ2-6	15	CASSSRPSGANVLTF	TGTGCCAGCAGCTCCCGCCCTTCTGGGGCCAACGTCCTGACTTTC
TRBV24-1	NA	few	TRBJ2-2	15	CATSDPGRNTGELFF	TGTGCCACCAGTGACCCCGGGAGGAACACCGGGGAGCTGTTTTTT
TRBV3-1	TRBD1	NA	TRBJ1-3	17	CASSHSGTGLSGNTIYF	TGTGCCAGCAGCCATTCCGGGACAGGGCTCTCTGGAAACACCATATATTTT
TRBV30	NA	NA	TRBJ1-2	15	CAWSGRIRMNYGYTF	TGTGCCTGGAGTGGCAGGATTCGAATGAACTATGGCTACACCTTC
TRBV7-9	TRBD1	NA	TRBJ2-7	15	CASSRTGAHSYEQYF	TGTGCCAGCAGCCGAACAGGGGCCCACTCCTACGAGCAGTACTTC
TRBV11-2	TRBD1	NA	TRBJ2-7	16	CASSLASGQGAYEQYF	TGTGCCAGCAGCTTAGCATCCGGACAGGGGGCCTACGAGCAGTACTTC
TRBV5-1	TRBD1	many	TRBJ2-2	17	CASSLDLPGQGAGELFF	TGCGCCAGCAGCTTGGACCTACCGGGACAGGGGGCCGGGGAGCTGTTTTTT
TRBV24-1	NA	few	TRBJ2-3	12	CATSELTDTQYF	TGTGCCACCAGTGAACTCACAGATACGCAGTATTTT
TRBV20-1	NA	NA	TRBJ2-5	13	CSARNSIQETQYF	TGCAGTGCCCGAAACAGCATCCAAGAGACCCAGTACTTC
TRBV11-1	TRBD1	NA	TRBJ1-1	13	CASRGLTGGSSFF	TGTGCCAGCAGGGGCCTGACAGGGGGCTCATCTTTCTTT